These 11 T cell receptor beta chains were all obtained from the same sample, sequenced in a study of shared clonotypes between healthy human individuals. Sequenced by immunoSEQ multiplex PCR; TCRdb stores in-frame clones only, minus some. Of roughly 2.5 million clones in the sample, more than 80% were seen once. The sequencing sample was made of naive CD4+ T cells sorted from blood. Subset here: CD45RA+ positively selected. The source of these receptors is a man younger than 30 in good health.

The CDR3 region is CASSARTATYEQYF. CDR3 nucleotide sequence: TGTGCCAGCAGTGCCCGGACTGCCACCTACGAGCAGTACTTC. V gene TRBV25-1 combines with J gene TRBJ2-7; perhaps TRBD2 as D (5 bases). This CDR3 is built from 14 residues. From germline, CDR1 is MGHDK and CDR2 SYGVNS. The V gene lost 4 bases and the J gene lost 2 bases, with 12 bases spanning the gap.

This clone was seen only a few times. This chain links TRBV6-1 with TRBJ1-5; D gene uncertain. V lost 7 bases and J lost 9, with 19 bases in between. The CDR3 spans 14 residues. The germline V gene has CDR1 MNHNS and CDR2 SASEGT. CDR3 sequence reads: CASTRIGYGSPQHF. In DNA form, the CDR3 reads TGTGCCAGCACCCGAATTGGGTACGGTTCGCCCCAGCATTTT.

In this sample, this clone turned up a few times. The identical CDR3 is also encoded by other nucleotide sequences in the sample. The gene calls are TRBV7-9 and TRBJ1-6; 10 positions agree with TRBD1. The trim removed 5 bases at V and 10 bases at J, leaving 5 bases unmatched. The germline gives CDR1 SEHNR, CDR2 FQNEAQ (reference sequence). The CDR3 is 14 residues long. DNA for the CDR3: TGTGCCAGCAGCGCCGGACAGGGGGAGTCACCCCTCCACTTT. Amino acid sequence: CASSAGQGESPLHF. Looking up the rest from reference TRBV7-9 and TRBJ1-6 gives the full variable domain: DTGVSQNPRHKITKRGQNVTFRCDPISEHNRLYWYRQTLGQGPEFLTYFQNEAQLEKSRLLSDRFSAERPKGSFSTLEIQRTEQGDSAMYLCASSAGQGESPLHFGNGTRLTVT.

The chain carries TRBV10-3 and TRBJ2-7; 10 bases are shared with TRBD2. The CDR3 runs to 16 residues. The V segment lost 0 bases and the J segment 0 bases; nucleotides outside the gene matches: 2. The germline V gene has CDR1 ENHRY and CDR2 SYGVKD. CDR3 region: CAISESLAGRSYEQYF. CDR3 in DNA: TGTGCCATCAGTGAGTCACTAGCGGGGCGCTCCTACGAGCAGTACTTC.

The rearrangement joins TRBV6-5 to TRBJ2-7; D is unresolved. The germline gives CDR1 MNHEY, CDR2 SVGAGI. Between the trimmed V and J ends, which lost 3 bases and 0 bases, there was a span of 6 bases. The CDR3 totals 13 residues. CDR3 region: CASSYRTSYEQYF. CDR3 sequence (DNA): TGTGCCAGCAGTTATAGGACCTCCTACGAGCAGTACTTC.

This rearrangement joins TRBV6-5 to TRBJ1-1; D gene uncertain. V dropped 4 bases and J dropped 1 base, with 10 bases sitting between them. This CDR3 has 14 residues. CDR1 is MNHEY and CDR2 is SVGAGI in the germline V gene. Here the CDR3 DNA reads TGTGCCAGCAGTTCTCGGGCCCAGAACACTGAAGCTTTCTTT. Translating gives CASSSRAQNTEAFF.

CDR3 DNA sequence: TGTGCCATCAGTGGACAGGGGCTGAACACTGAAGCTTTCTTT. It specifies CAISGQGLNTEAFF. This chain joins TRBV10-3 and TRBJ1-1; 8 nucleotides match TRBD1. The germline V gene encodes CDR1 ENHRY and CDR2 SYGVKD. The ends lost 4 bases at V and 0 bases at J; junction bases unmatched: 1. CDR3 size: 14 residues.

This sequence joins TRBV5-4 and TRBJ2-7; 13 positions agree with TRBD2. The V gene end was trimmed by 3 bases and the J gene end by 3 bases; junction bases not matched to a gene: 9. Germline V gene data show CDR1 as SGHNT and CDR2 as YYREEE (reference sequence). This CDR3 has 17 residues. Here the CDR3 DNA reads TGTGCCAGCAGCTCGGGACTAGCGGGGCCCTCAATCTACGAGCAGTACTTC. Amino acids: CASSSGLAGPSIYEQYF.

The rearrangement links TRBV5-6 to TRBJ1-1; 9 bases align to TRBD1. The CDR3 runs 15 residues. The J segment lost 3 bases and the V segment lost 0 bases, leaving 3 bases of the junction unmatched. The germline gives CDR1 SGHDT, CDR2 YYEEEE. In DNA, the CDR3 is TGTGCCAGCAGCTTGGTAGGACAGGGGTACACTGAAGCTTTCTTT. Translated, it gives CASSLVGQGYTEAFF.

V gene TRBV9 combines with J gene TRBJ2-7, with TRBD2 identical over 12 bases. Unmatched junction bases numbered 3, after V lost 2 bases and J lost 3 bases. Germline V gene sequence: CDR1 SGDLS, CDR2 YYNGEE. The CDR3 sequence is 15 residues long. CDR3 residues: CASSVSGLAGYEQYF. The DNA of the CDR3 is TGTGCCAGCAGCGTGTCGGGACTAGCGGGCTACGAGCAGTACTTC.

V gene TRBV6-5 combines with J gene TRBJ2-2; 9 nucleotides align to TRBD1. V shed 6 bases and J 7 bases; nucleotides not matched to a gene: 6. The CDR3 runs to 14 residues. CDR1 is MNHEY and CDR2 is SVGAGI in the germline V gene. CDR3 DNA sequence: TGTGCCAGCAGGCGACAGGGGGGGAACGGGGAGCTGTTTTTT. Its translation is CASRRQGGNGELFF.